What follows is one TCR beta chain and its context. These data come from a study of early T cells in non-severe SARS-CoV-2 infection. Germline V gene sequence: CDR1 WSHSY, CDR2 SAAADI. V was cut by 5 bases and J by 2 bases, with 9 bases left in between. The CDR3 is 13 amino acids. The TCR library protocol attached unique molecular identifiers to the individual cDNA molecules. In TCRdb, the 5' RACE reads were re-called with MiXCR into one record per CDR3 protein. The data contain 80,000 to 95,000 distinct CDR3 sequences, roughly 15% of them singletons. The TCR sequence derives from an adult who was a healthcare worker with PCR-confirmed SARS-CoV-2 infection or an uninfected control (not recorded which). The chain recombines TRBV10-2 with TRBJ1-1; no clear D gene. Input material: whole blood. The CDR3 loop reads CASSPDINTEAFF. CDR3 in DNA: TGCGCCAGCAGTCCTGACATCAACACTGAAGCTTTCTTT.